This TCR beta chain was sequenced in a study of CD8+ T cells in alopecia areata. Study overall: Female C3H/HeJ mice aged 7-10 weeks were given skin from C3H/HeJ graft donors, roughly 6-12 months old, that had spontaneous alopecia.

CD4, CD8alpha, NKG2D, NKG2ACE and other markers were used to sort pooled cutaneous lymph node cells. Sequencing templates came from extracted RNA that was reverse transcribed into cDNA. Here immunoSEQ multiplex PCR was the method, and the copy in TCRdb shows in-frame clones only, minus some. The sample holds 200,000 to 300,000 clones, and no clone turns up only once. V shed 5 bases and J 2 bases; nucleotides not matched to a gene: 5. The germline gives CDR1 FNHDT, CDR2 SITEND (reference sequence). The CDR3 has 14 residues. This clone was detected a few times. Gene names and germline match the mouse. The CDR3 end is not reached by the read, which stops 4 residues before it; the germline J gene fills it in. Other nucleotide sequences from this sample produce the same CDR3.

The genes are TRBV19 and TRBJ1-2, with 8 bases identical to TRBD1. Sequenced material: CD4+ T cells sorted from a lymph node. The receptor was derived from a C3H/HeJ mouse with alopecia areata. Mice of this strain are of MHC haplotype H2-k. The CDR3 bases that were read are TGTGCCAGCAGCCCTCGACAGGGGAACTCC. It codes for CASSPRQGNS. The whole CDR3 protein is CASSPRQGNSDYTF.